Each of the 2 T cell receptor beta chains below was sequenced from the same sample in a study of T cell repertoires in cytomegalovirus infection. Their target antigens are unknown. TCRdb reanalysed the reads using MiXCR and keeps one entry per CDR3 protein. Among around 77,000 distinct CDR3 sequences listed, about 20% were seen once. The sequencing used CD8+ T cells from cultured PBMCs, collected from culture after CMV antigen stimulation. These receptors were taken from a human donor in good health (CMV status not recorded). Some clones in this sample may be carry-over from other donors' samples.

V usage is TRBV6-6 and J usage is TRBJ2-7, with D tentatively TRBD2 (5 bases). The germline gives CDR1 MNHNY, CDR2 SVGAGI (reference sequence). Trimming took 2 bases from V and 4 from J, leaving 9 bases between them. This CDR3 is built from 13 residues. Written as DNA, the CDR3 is TGTGCCAGCAGTTACGCTAGCACTTACGAGCAGTACTTC. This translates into CASSYASTYEQYF.

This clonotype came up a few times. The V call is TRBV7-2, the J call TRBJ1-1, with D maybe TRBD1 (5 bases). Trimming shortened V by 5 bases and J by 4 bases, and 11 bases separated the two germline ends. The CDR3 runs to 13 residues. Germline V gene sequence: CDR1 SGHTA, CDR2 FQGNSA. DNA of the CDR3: TGTGCCAGCAGCCCGGGACTGGGCACTGAAGCTTTCTTT. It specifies CASSPGLGTEAFF.